This TCR beta chain was identified in a study of cytomegalovirus exposure and HLA in healthy donors. Donors counted as nominally healthy when sampled, yet unrecorded immune exposures were likely. V was clipped by 4 bases and J by 5 bases; unmatched bases: 10. Germline V gene lookup returns CDR1 SGHDN and CDR2 FVKESK. The CDR3 runs to 15 residues. In the PCR, 60 Vbeta and 13 Jbeta primers were used. Method: immunoSEQ multiplex PCR; TCRdb's copy keeps in-frame clones and lacks some. The sample yields 100,000 to 140,000 clones, over 60% seen once. Findings and limits, study-wide: Productive status was seen about 90% or about 30% of the time for most TCR beta V segments in an earlier analysis.

Note on this clone: The target antigen is unknown.

The sequence derives from a male donor in good health and CMV-seronegative. V is TRBV14 and J is TRBJ2-7, with 8 nucleotides matching TRBD2. The material sequenced was PBMCs. CDR3 DNA: TGTGCCAGCAGCCCAACACCGGGACTAGGGGACGAGCAGTACTTC. Amino acids: CASSPTPGLGDEQYF. Variable domain in full (rest from reference TRBV14 and TRBJ2-7): EAGVTQFPSHSVIEKGQTVTLRCDPISGHDNLYWYRRVMGKEIKFLLHFVKESKQDESGMPNNRFLAERTGGTYSTLKVQPAELEDSGVYFCASSPTPGLGDEQYFGPGTRLTVT.